This T cell receptor beta chain was recorded in a study of cytomegalovirus exposure and HLA in healthy donors. The study ran its PCR with 60 Vbeta and 13 Jbeta primers. The repertoire was sequenced with immunoSEQ multiplex PCR; TCRdb's copy has only in-frame clones and lacks some. The sample lists 30,000 to 40,000 clones; roughly 79% were seen once. This CDR3 spans 13 amino acids. Germline CDR1 SGHRS, CDR2 YFSETQ. Unmatched junction bases numbered 2, after V lost 2 bases and J lost 7 bases. The rearrangement uses TRBV5-1 and TRBJ2-7, with 11 bases aligning to TRBD2. The sequenced sample was PBMCs. The receptor was derived from a middle-aged woman in good health and CMV-seronegative. The CDR3 loop is CASSLRLAGEQYV. In nucleotides, the CDR3 is TGCGCCAGCAGCTTAAGACTAGCGGGGGAGCAGTACGTC.